This paragraph covers one T cell receptor (beta chain) sequence. This sample is drawn from a study of sequential checkpoint blockade in melanoma. The protocol was immunoSEQ multiplex PCR, while the TCRdb copy is restricted to in-frame clones and leaves out a portion. The sample includes around 5,000 clones, approximately 24% of them seen just once. The CDR3 runs 14 residues. V dropped 2 bases and J dropped 0 bases, with 7 bases sitting between them. Looked up from germline, CDR1 is SGHRS and CDR2 is YFSETQ. Stated treatment: randomized to nivolumab then ipilimumab (arm A) or the reverse (arm B). The clonotype originates from a human donor with melanoma. The chain couples TRBV5-1 to TRBJ2-3, with unresolved D. The input for sequencing was tumor tissue (inferred from file names), taken from a patient given nivolumab and ipilimumab in sequence. CDR3 nucleotide sequence: TGCGCCAGCAGCTTTATCACTAGCACAGATACGCAGTATTTT. Protein: CASSFITSTDTQYF.